The clone carrying this T cell receptor beta chain was detected once. The germline CDR1 and CDR2 sequences are SEHNR and FQNEAQ (reference sequence). This CDR3 has 14 amino acids. J gave up 8 bases and V 5 bases, and 7 bases lay outside the gene matches. As handled by the study authors: Reference gene primer amplification yielded estimated nucleated cell counts. Only in-frame clones appear in the TCRdb table, and some are missing; sequencing was by immunoSEQ multiplex PCR. That table gives V, J and clone size, and the DNA gave D and trimming. The sample has 200,000 to 250,000 clones; roughly 80% are singletons. These data come from a study of blood T cell repertoires in COVID-19. Study-level information: The study drew acute and convalescent COVID-19 samples from the United States, Italy and Spain. Sources were T cells, B-cell-depleted T cells, or PBMCs; the material itself was cDNA or gDNA.

The sequence was obtained from an older woman with acute or convalescent COVID-19. The V gene is TRBV7-9, the J gene TRBJ2-1; 9 bases fit TRBD1. Source material: peripheral blood. Written as DNA, the CDR3 is TGTGCCAGCAGCGCGGGACAGGGTTCCGATGAGCAGTTCTTC. Translated: CASSAGQGSDEQFF. The whole variable domain, filled in from reference TRBV7-9 and TRBJ2-1, reads DTGVSQNPRHKITKRGQNVTFRCDPISEHNRLYWYRQTLGQGPEFLTYFQNEAQLEKSRLLSDRFSAERPKGSFSTLEIQRTEQGDSAMYLCASSAGQGSDEQFFGPGTRLTVL.